Shown below are 26 T cell receptor beta chains from a single sample sequenced in a study of control samples from healthy donors and cancer patients. Assay used: immunoSEQ multiplex PCR; TCRdb lists only in-frame clones, some missing. The profile shows approximately 86,000 clones, roughly 84% of them singletons. The material sequenced was blood. All receptors derive from a woman between 40 and 50 years old in good health.

As regards this clone: Other DNA sequences in this specimen translate into the identical CDR3. The CDR3 nucleotides are TGTGCCAGCAGCTTAACAACCTACAATGAGCAGTTCTTC. It yields the protein CASSLTTYNEQFF. V and J are TRBV7-3 and TRBJ2-1; D unclear. Germline CDR1 and CDR2: SGHTA and FQGTGA. CDR3 length equals 13 residues. Deletions cut 0 bases from V and 2 bases from J, with 2 bases between. The whole variable domain, remainder taken from reference TRBV7-3 and TRBJ2-1, is GAGVSQTPSNKVTEKGKYVELRCDPISGHTALYWYRQSLGQGPEFLIYFQGTGAADDSGLPNDRFFAVRPEGSVSTLKIQRTERGDSAVYLCASSLTTYNEQFFGPGTRLTVL.

CDR3 DNA: TGTGCCAGCAGTTGGCTAGCGGGGGGGAATGAGCAGTTCTTC. Its translation: CASSWLAGGNEQFF. This rearrangement joins TRBV2 to TRBJ2-1; the match to TRBD2 covers 12 bases. There are 14 residues in the CDR3. Germline loops: CDR1 SNHLY, CDR2 FYNNEI. V dropped 5 bases and J dropped 7; count of bases not matched to a gene: 3.

A remark on this clone: This clone may be a read error of a much larger clone one base away. Other nucleotide sequences from this sample produce the same CDR3. The chain recombines TRBV5-6 with TRBJ1-1; D unresolved. CDR1 is SGHDT and CDR2 is YYEEEE in the germline V gene. V was trimmed by 5 bases and J by 1 base, leaving 6 bases between them. The CDR3 has 12 residues. The CDR3: CASSFGNTEAFF. The CDR3 bases are TGTGCCAGCAGTTTCGGGAACACTGAAGCTTTCTTT. Variable domain in full (rest from reference TRBV5-6 and TRBJ1-1): DAGVTQSPTHLIKTRGQQVTLRCSPKSGHDTVSWYQQALGQGPQFIFQYYEEEERQRGNFPDRFSGHQFPNYSSELNVNALLLGDSALYLCASSFGNTEAFFGQGTRLTVV.

The J gene is TRBJ1-6, the V gene TRBV27; 9 bases match TRBD1. The CDR3 covers 15 residues. Germline CDR1 and CDR2: MNHEY and SMNVEV (reference sequence). Trimming cost V 5 bases and J 5 bases; bases outside gene matches: 4. As DNA, the CDR3 is TGTGCCAGCAGTCCCCGGGACAGGGATAATTCACCCCTCCACTTT. Protein: CASSPRDRDNSPLHF.

This clone appeared once. The chain carries TRBV2 and TRBJ1-3; D gene uncertain. The CDR3 extends over 15 amino acids. CDR1 SNHLY and CDR2 FYNNEI come from the germline V gene. Trimming shortened V by 7 bases and J by 2 bases, and 15 bases separated the two germline ends. The chain's CDR3 is CASTLDPSPGNTIYF. The CDR3 DNA reads as TGTGCCAGCACCCTGGATCCGAGCCCTGGAAACACCATATATTTT.

This sequence joins TRBV10-1 and TRBJ2-3, with a possible D match to TRBD1 (6 bases). The CDR3 consists of 12 residues. Germline V lookup: CDR1 WNHNN, CDR2 SYGVQD (reference sequence). V gave up 8 bases and J gave up 4 bases, with 10 bases separating them. CDR3 DNA: TGCGCCAGCTCGACAGGACCAGATACGCAGTATTTT. It translates to CASSTGPDTQYF.

The rearrangement uses TRBV7-2 and TRBJ1-5; D is ambiguous. Deletions cut 1 base from V and 7 bases from J, with 11 bases between. Germline assignment: CDR1 SGHTA and CDR2 FQGNSA. The CDR3 extends over 14 amino acids. The CDR3 DNA reads TGTGCCAGCAGCTTAGATCCGGGGTCCCAGCCCCAGCATTTT. Protein sequence: CASSLDPGSQPQHF. Full variable domain (missing parts from reference TRBV7-2 and TRBJ1-5): GAGVSQSPSNKVTEKGKDVELRCDPISGHTALYWYRQSLGQGLEFLIYFQGNSAPDKSGLPSDRFSAERTGGSVSTLTIQRTQQEDSAVYLCASSLDPGSQPQHFGDGTRLSIL.

The rearrangement uses TRBV5-1 and TRBJ1-2, with a tentative D call TRBD1 (5 bases). The germline V gene has CDR1 SGHRS and CDR2 YFSETQ. The CDR3 length is 15 residues. Between the trimmed V and J ends, which lost 0 bases and 0 bases, there was a span of 9 bases. In DNA form, the CDR3 reads TGCGCCAGCAGCTTGGCCGGGACGTCTAACTATGGCTACACCTTC. Amino acid sequence: CASSLAGTSNYGYTF.

The V and J genes are TRBV19 and TRBJ1-1; D gene uncertain. The germline CDR1 and CDR2 sequences are LNHDA and SQIVND (reference sequence). Deletions cut 5 bases from V and 1 base from J, with 8 bases between. This CDR3 comprises 13 residues. DNA for the CDR3: TGTGCCAGTAGTTACTACAGGAACACTGAAGCTTTCTTT. It is translated as CASSYYRNTEAFF.

V usage is TRBV19 and J usage is TRBJ2-7, with TRBD2 as a possible D gene (6 bases). The V end lost 3 bases, the J end lost 5 bases, and 20 bases lay between the germline ends. This CDR3 contains 16 residues. CDR1 LNHDA and CDR2 SQIVND come from the germline V gene (reference sequence). CDR3 loop: CASSMYKRAGIHEQYF. The CDR3 DNA sequence: TGTGCCAGTAGTATGTATAAGCGGGCGGGTATCCACGAGCAGTACTTC.

The chain is built from TRBV2 and TRBJ2-7, with 7 nucleotides matching TRBD1. Germline CDR1 reads SNHLY; CDR2 reads FYNNEI. The ends lost 4 bases at V and 2 bases at J; junction bases unmatched: 8. The CDR3 spans 15 residues. CDR3: CASSAPRDSAYEQYF. The CDR3 DNA reads TGTGCCAGCAGTGCCCCCCGGGACAGTGCCTACGAGCAGTACTTC.

The chain recombines TRBV18 with TRBJ1-5; possibly TRBD1 for D (5 bases). The CDR3 is 15 residues long. With 5 bases removed from V and 0 bases from J, the gap between germline ends came to 11 bases. CDR1 is KGHSH, CDR2 LQKENI, per germline. CDR3: CASSSGTYSNQPQHF. Written as DNA, the CDR3 is TGTGCCAGCTCATCAGGGACCTATAGCAATCAGCCCCAGCATTTT.

The V gene is TRBV30, the J gene TRBJ1-2; D is perhaps TRBD1 (6 bases). V shed 3 bases and J shed 2 bases, with 13 bases lying between them. The CDR3 extends over 14 amino acids. CDR1 and CDR2 from the germline V gene are GTSNPN and SVGIG (reference sequence). In DNA form, the CDR3 reads TGTGCCTGGAGCCTAGGGGGGGGGAACTATGGCTACACCTTC. Its protein is CAWSLGGGNYGYTF.

The genes are TRBV5-4 and TRBJ1-3; possibly TRBD1 for D (5 bases). The V end was cut by 0 bases, the J end by 0 bases, with 7 bases between. Germline loops: CDR1 SGHNT, CDR2 YYREEE (reference sequence). The CDR3 sequence is 15 residues long. In DNA, the CDR3 is TGTGCCAGCAGCTTGGGACAGAACTCTGGAAACACCATATATTTT. Amino acid sequence: CASSLGQNSGNTIYF.

This chain links TRBV14 with TRBJ2-1, with D possibly TRBD2 on 7 matching bases. CDR1 SGHDN and CDR2 FVKESK come from the germline V gene. The CDR3 has 15 residues. V lost 1 base to trimming and J lost 7 bases, with 14 bases between them. CDR3 in amino acids: CASSQGGGLNNEQFF. CDR3 DNA sequence: TGTGCCAGCAGCCAAGGCGGGGGCCTCAATAATGAGCAGTTCTTC.

The chain carries TRBV7-9 and TRBJ2-5; D not certain. The V end was cut by 1 base, the J end by 5 bases, with 8 bases between. This CDR3 comprises 13 residues. CDR1 is SEHNR and CDR2 is FQNEAQ in the germline V gene (reference sequence). CDR3 sequence: CASSLVLGETQYF. For the CDR3, the DNA is TGTGCCAGCAGCTTAGTCTTGGGGGAGACCCAGTACTTC.

The chain links TRBV7-3 to TRBJ2-5; 8 bases fit TRBD2. The J segment lost 2 bases and the V segment lost 5 bases, leaving 16 bases of the junction unmatched. Looked up from germline, CDR1 is SGHTA and CDR2 is FQGTGA. This CDR3 comprises 18 residues. The CDR3, as DNA: TGTGCCAGCAGCCCCGAGGGGGGTGCAGCGGGGGCTCAAGAGACCCAGTACTTC. It yields the protein CASSPEGGAAGAQETQYF.

This chain joins TRBV29-1 and TRBJ2-7; 7 positions agree with TRBD2. CDR1 is SQVTM and CDR2 is ANQGSEA in the germline V gene. The CDR3 is 13 residues long. V gave up 4 bases and J gave up 0 bases; unmatched junction bases: 3. DNA of the CDR3: TGCAGCGTTGGGGAGGGGTCCTCCTACGAGCAGTACTTC. As protein: CSVGEGSSYEQYF.

The rearrangement joins TRBV6-4 to TRBJ1-2; TRBD1 matches 7 bases. The V gene's germline CDR1 is MRHNA and CDR2 SNTAGT. V was pared by 2 bases and J by 8 bases, with 8 bases of the junction left unmatched. The CDR3 sequence is 14 residues long. The DNA for the CDR3 is TGTGCCAGCAGTGACCGACCGGGACAGAGCGGCTACACCTTC. Amino acid sequence: CASSDRPGQSGYTF.

The chain recombines TRBV3-1 (or the pseudogene TRBV3-2) with TRBJ1-1; 10 bases are shared with TRBD1. The V gene end was trimmed by 4 bases and the J gene end by 7 bases; junction bases not matched to a gene: 6. The CDR3 totals 14 residues. Germline V gene data show CDR1 as LGHDT and CDR2 as YNNKEL (reference sequence). DNA of the CDR3: TGTGCCAGCAGCCTCCGGGACAGGGGTATTGAAGCTTTCTTT. The encoded protein is CASSLRDRGIEAFF.

This sequence joins TRBV5-4 and TRBJ1-2; tentative D call: TRBD1 (5 bases). V was shortened by 4 bases and J by 2 bases, with 9 bases between the two germline ends. The CDR3 extends over 13 amino acids. Per germline, CDR1 SGHNT and CDR2 YYREEE (reference sequence). The CDR3 here is CASSPDRNYGYTF. The CDR3 DNA sequence: TGTGCCAGCAGCCCTGACAGAAACTATGGCTACACCTTC. The full variable domain, completed using reference TRBV5-4 and TRBJ1-2, is ETGVTQSPTHLIKTRGQQVTLRCSSQSGHNTVSWYQQALGQGPQFIFQYYREEENGRGNFPPRFSGLQFPNYSSELNVNALELDDSALYLCASSPDRNYGYTFGSGTRLTVV.

The CDR3 DNA is TGTGCCAGCAGGAAGAACCATGGGACTGAAGCTTTCTTT. The encoded protein is CASRKNHGTEAFF. V is TRBV2 and J is TRBJ1-1; D remains ambiguous. The CDR3 totals 13 residues. V lost 6 bases to trimming and J lost 5 bases, with 13 bases between them. Looked up from germline, CDR1 is SNHLY and CDR2 is FYNNEI.

The gene calls are TRBV5-1 and TRBJ2-3; 8 nucleotides line up with TRBD2. Unmatched junction bases numbered 9, after V lost 4 bases and J lost 2 bases. CDR3 length equals 16 residues. Per germline, CDR1 SGHRS and CDR2 YFSETQ. CDR3 sequence: CASSRQAGADTDTQYF. CDR3 sequence (DNA): TGCGCCAGCAGCAGGCAAGCGGGGGCCGACACAGATACGCAGTATTTT. The complete variable domain, with remaining parts taken from reference TRBV5-1 and TRBJ2-3, reads KAGVTQTPRYLIKTRGQQVTLSCSPISGHRSVSWYQQTPGQGLQFLFEYFSETQRNKGNFPGRFSGRQFSNSRSEMNVSTLELGDSALYLCASSRQAGADTDTQYFGPGTRLTVL.

V and J are TRBV7-9 and TRBJ2-5; TRBD1 aligns across 10 bases. Germline lookup yields CDR1 SEHNR and CDR2 FQNEAQ (reference sequence). This CDR3 spans 15 amino acids. The trim removed 5 bases at V and 3 bases at J, leaving 6 bases unmatched. The CDR3 region has the DNA TGTGCCAGCAGCGACTCCGGGACAGGGGAAGAGACCCAGTACTTC. It yields the protein CASSDSGTGEETQYF.

This clone was recorded only once. The genes are TRBV19 and TRBJ2-7, with 7 bases lining up with TRBD1. CDR3 length: 15 residues. Germline V gene lookup returns CDR1 LNHDA and CDR2 SQIVND (reference sequence). The junction had 7 bases not matched to a gene; V was cut back by 5 bases and J by 0 bases. The CDR3 here is CASSLDRESSYEQYF. The CDR3 coding sequence is TGTGCCAGTAGTCTCGACAGGGAGAGCTCCTACGAGCAGTACTTC.

This sequence joins TRBV6-6 and TRBJ2-3, with TRBD2 matching over 8 bases. The CDR3 is 15 amino acids. V lost 5 bases, J lost 2 bases, and 6 bases stayed unmatched. CDR1 MNHNY and CDR2 SVGAGI come from the germline V gene (reference sequence). The CDR3 here is CASSSGGPPTDTQYF. In nucleotides, the CDR3 is TGTGCCAGCAGTAGCGGGGGCCCGCCCACAGATACGCAGTATTTT.